The following is a TCR beta chain sequence with its context. This entry belongs to a study of technical replicates of blood from four donors. Profiled with immunoSEQ multiplex PCR; TCRdb holds only in-frame clones, not every one. The profile shows more than 75,000 clones, over 90% of them singletons. This CDR3 has 18 residues. V trimming: 5 bases; J trimming: 0 bases; junction bases outside the gene matches: 10. Germline V gene sequence: CDR1 MNHEY, CDR2 SMNVEV (reference sequence). This chain joins TRBV27 and TRBJ2-6; 7 bases map to TRBD1. The sequence was obtained from a human donor in good health. The sample taken for sequencing was T cells isolated from PBMCs. The DNA of the CDR3 is TGTGCCAGCAGTCCCGGGACAGCTCGAAGCTCTGGGGCCAACGTCCTGACTTTC. As protein: CASSPGTARSSGANVLTF.